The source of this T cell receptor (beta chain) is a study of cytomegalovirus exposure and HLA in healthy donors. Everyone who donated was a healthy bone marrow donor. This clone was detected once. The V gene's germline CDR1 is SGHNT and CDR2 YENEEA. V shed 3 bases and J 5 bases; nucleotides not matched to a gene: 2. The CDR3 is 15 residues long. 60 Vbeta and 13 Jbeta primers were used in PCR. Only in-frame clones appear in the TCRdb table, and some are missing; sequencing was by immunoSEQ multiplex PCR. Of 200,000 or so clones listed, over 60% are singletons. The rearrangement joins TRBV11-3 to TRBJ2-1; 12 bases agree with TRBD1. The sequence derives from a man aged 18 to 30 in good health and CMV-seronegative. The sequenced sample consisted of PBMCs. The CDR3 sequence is CASSFGTGGHNEQFF. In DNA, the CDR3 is TGTGCCAGCAGCTTCGGGACAGGGGGCCACAATGAGCAGTTCTTC.